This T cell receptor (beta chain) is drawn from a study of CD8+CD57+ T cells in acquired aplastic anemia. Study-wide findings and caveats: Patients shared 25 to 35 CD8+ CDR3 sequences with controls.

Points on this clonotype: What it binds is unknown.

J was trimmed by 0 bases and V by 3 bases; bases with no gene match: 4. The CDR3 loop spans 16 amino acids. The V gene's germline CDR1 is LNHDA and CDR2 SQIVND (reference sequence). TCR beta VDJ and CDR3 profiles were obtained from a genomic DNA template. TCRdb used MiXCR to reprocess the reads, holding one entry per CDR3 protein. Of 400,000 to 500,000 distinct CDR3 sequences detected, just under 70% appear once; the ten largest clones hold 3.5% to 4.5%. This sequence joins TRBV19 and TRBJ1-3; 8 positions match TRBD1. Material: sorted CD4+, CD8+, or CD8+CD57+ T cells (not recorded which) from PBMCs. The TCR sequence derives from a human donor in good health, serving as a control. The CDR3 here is CASSMDRAYSGNTIYF. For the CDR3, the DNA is TGTGCCAGTAGTATGGACAGGGCTTACTCTGGAAACACCATATATTTT.